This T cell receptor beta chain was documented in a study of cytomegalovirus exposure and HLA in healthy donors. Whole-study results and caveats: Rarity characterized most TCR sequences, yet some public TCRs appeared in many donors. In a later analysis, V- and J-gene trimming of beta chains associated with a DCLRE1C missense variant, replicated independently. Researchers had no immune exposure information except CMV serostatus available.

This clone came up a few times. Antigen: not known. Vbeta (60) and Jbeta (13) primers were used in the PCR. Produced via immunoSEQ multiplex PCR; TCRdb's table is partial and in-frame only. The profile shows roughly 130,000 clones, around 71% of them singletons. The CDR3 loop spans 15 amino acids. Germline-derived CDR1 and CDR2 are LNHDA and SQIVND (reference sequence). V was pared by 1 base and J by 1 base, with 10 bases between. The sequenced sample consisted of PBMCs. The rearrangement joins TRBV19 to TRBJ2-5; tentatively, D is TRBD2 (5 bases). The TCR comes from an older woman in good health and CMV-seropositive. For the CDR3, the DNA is TGTGCCAGTAGTATAGGGCTAGCCGCCCAAGAGACCCAGTACTTC. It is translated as CASSIGLAAQETQYF.